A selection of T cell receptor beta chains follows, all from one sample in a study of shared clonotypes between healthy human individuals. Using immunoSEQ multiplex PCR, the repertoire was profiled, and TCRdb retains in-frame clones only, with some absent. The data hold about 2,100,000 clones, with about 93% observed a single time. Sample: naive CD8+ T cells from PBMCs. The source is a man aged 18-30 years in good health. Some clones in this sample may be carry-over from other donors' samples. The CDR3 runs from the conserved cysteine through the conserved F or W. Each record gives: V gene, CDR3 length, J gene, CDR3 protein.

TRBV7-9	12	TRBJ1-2	CASSQSNYGYTF
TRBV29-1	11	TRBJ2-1	CSVEDHLLQFF
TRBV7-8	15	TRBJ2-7	CASSLRPGPSYEQYF
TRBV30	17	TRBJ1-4	CAWRPTGAEATNEKLFF
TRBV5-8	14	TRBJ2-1	CASSYRSSYNEQFF
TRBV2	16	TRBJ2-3	CASRGLAGDGTDTQYF
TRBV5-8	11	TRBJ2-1	CASSLGNEQFF
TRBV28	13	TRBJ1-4	CASNGRENEKLFF
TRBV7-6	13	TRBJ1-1	CASRQNMNTEAFF
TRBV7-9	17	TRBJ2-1	CASNPQQVLSSYNEQFF